A single sample is the source of the 14 T cell receptor beta chains below, sequenced in a study of T cells in Graves' hyperthyroidism and ophthalmopathy. Regions amplified from RNA transcripts were the TCR beta CDR3 regions. The HTBI set primed first-round TCR CDR3 RT-PCR. One entry per CDR3 protein, called by TCRdb with MiXCR from the multiplex PCR reads. The repertoire consists of 300,000 to 450,000 distinct CDR3 sequences, with approximately 18% occurring once and the leading ten covering 40%. Sequencing used blood. Every receptor here comes from a man between 18 and 29 years old with Graves' ophthalmopathy.

The chain combines TRBV12-3 or TRBV12-4 with TRBJ1-6; 9 bases fit TRBD1. V was clipped by 4 bases and J by 7 bases; unmatched bases: 8. CDR3 size: 16 residues. CDR3: CASSSPAGTGNSPLHF. The CDR3 DNA sequence: TGTGCCAGCAGTTCGCCCGCCGGGACAGGGAATTCACCCCTCCACTTT.

The CDR3 bases are TGCAGCGTTGACAGGGGTGGCTACACCTTC. Translation: CSVDRGGYTF. The chain carries TRBV29-1 and TRBJ1-2, with D perhaps TRBD1 (6 bases). Trimming removed 3 bases at V and 7 bases at J, with 6 bases between. Germline CDR1 and CDR2: SQVTM and ANQGSEA. The CDR3 is made up of 10 amino acids. Looking up the rest from reference TRBV29-1 and TRBJ1-2 gives the full variable domain: SAVISQKPSRDICQRGTSLTIQCQVDSQVTMMFWYRQQPGQSLTLIATANQGSEATYESGFVIDKFPISRPNLTFSTLTVSNMSPEDSSIYLCSVDRGGYTFGSGTRLTVV.

The table lists this clonotype with many counts. The chain uses TRBV6-2 or TRBV6-3 and TRBJ2-7; the match to TRBD1 covers 8 bases. With 6 bases clipped from V and 7 bases from J, the junction kept 11 bases outside the gene matches. The CDR3 totals 14 residues. Germline V lookup: CDR1 MNHEY, CDR2 SVGEGT. The CDR3 DNA reads as TGTGCCAGCAGCACCCCGGACAGGGCTCTTGAGCAGTACTTC. Translated: CASSTPDRALEQYF.

The V call is TRBV5-1, the J call TRBJ1-4, with 9 positions matching TRBD1. The germline CDR1 and CDR2 sequences are SGHRS and YFSETQ. The CDR3 covers 19 residues. The trim removed 4 bases at V and 0 bases at J, leaving 13 bases unmatched. CDR3 in amino acids: CASSLAGTGRFTTNEKLFF. The CDR3 DNA reads as TGCGCCAGCAGCCTAGCCGGGACAGGGAGATTTACAACTAATGAAAAACTGTTTTTT.

For this clonotype: A much larger clone lies one base from this, so it may be a read error. This chain joins TRBV6-1 and TRBJ1-1; possibly TRBD1 for D (5 bases). Trimming took off 3 bases at V and 8 bases at J, with 7 bases between the two ends. Germline loops: CDR1 MNHNS, CDR2 SASEGT. CDR3 length equals 11 residues. CDR3 bases: TGTGCCAGCAGTGAGGGGGTAGAAGCTTTCTTT. It yields the protein CASSEGVEAFF.

V gene TRBV4-2 combines with J gene TRBJ2-7; TRBD2 matches at 7 bases. From germline, CDR1 is LGHNA and CDR2 YNFKEQ. V gave up 0 bases and J gave up 4 bases; unmatched junction bases: 6. The length of the CDR3 is 15 residues. DNA of the CDR3: TGTGCCAGCAGCCAAGAGGGGGGGACCGAGTACGAGCAGTACTTC. Its translation is CASSQEGGTEYEQYF.

As regards this clonotype: Possible read error: a much larger clone is one base away. The V and J genes are TRBV6-1 and TRBJ1-4; D gene unclear. In germline, CDR1 is MNHNS, CDR2 SASEGT. CDR3 length: 17 residues. The CDR3 region has the DNA TGTGCCAGCTGCCTAATGAGTGACATCGCAACTAATGAAAAACTGCTTTTT. This encodes CASCLMSDIATNEKLLF.

This clonotype appeared many times. V usage is TRBV11-2 and J usage is TRBJ2-2, with D maybe TRBD2 (5 bases). CDR3 length: 16 amino acids. Trimming took off 4 bases at V and 0 bases at J, with 12 bases between the two ends. Germline lookup yields CDR1 SGHAT and CDR2 FQNNGV. The DNA of the CDR3 is TGTGCCAGCAGCTCGGGGATTGCCTCGAACACCGGGGAGCTGTTTTTT. Protein: CASSSGIASNTGELFF. The full variable domain, in which reference TRBV11-2 and TRBJ2-2 provide the parts outside the CDR3, is EAGVAQSPRYKIIEKRQSVAFWCNPISGHATLYWYQQILGQGPKLLIQFQNNGVVDDSQLPKDRFSAERLKGVDSTLKIQPAKLEDSAVYLCASSSGIASNTGELFFGEGSRLTVL.

This clonotype was seen at least ten times. V and J are TRBV11-2 and TRBJ2-7; 10 bases fit TRBD2. CDR3 size: 15 residues. V shed 2 bases and J 4 bases; nucleotides not matched to a gene: 5. Germline loops: CDR1 SGHAT, CDR2 FQNNGV. CDR3 amino acids: CASSLLDSGGYEQYF. As DNA, the CDR3 is TGTGCCAGCAGCTTATTGGATAGCGGGGGGTACGAGCAGTACTTC.

This clonotype has a count of ten or more. The rearrangement joins TRBV20-1 to TRBJ1-2; the D is unclear. This CDR3 has 13 amino acids. Looked up from germline, CDR1 is DFQATT and CDR2 is SNEGSKA (reference sequence). V shed 3 bases and J shed 2 bases, with 10 bases lying between them. CDR3: CSARGRVNYGYTF. The CDR3 nucleotides read TGCAGTGCTAGGGGAAGGGTAAACTATGGCTACACCTTC.

Points on this clonotype: Possible read error: a much larger clone is one base away. The chain combines TRBV11-2 with TRBJ2-7; either TRBD1 or TRBD2 may supply D (5 bases each). Germline assignment: CDR1 SGHAT and CDR2 FQNNGV. The CDR3 is 14 amino acids. Trimming removed 3 bases at V and 3 bases at J, with 12 bases between. CDR3 DNA: TGTGCCAGCAGCTTTCTCAGGGACCTCTACGAGCAGTACTTC. Amino acids: CASSFLRDLYEQYF.

This clonotype has just a few counts. The chain uses TRBV19 and TRBJ2-7; D uncertain. The germline V gene encodes CDR1 LNHDA and CDR2 SQIVND (reference sequence). Trimming shortened V by 5 bases and J by 4 bases, and 12 bases separated the two germline ends. The CDR3 has 13 amino acids. For the CDR3, the DNA is TGTGCCAGTAGTCCCCAGACGGGTTACGAGCAGTACTTC. Protein: CASSPQTGYEQYF.

This clonotype appeared many times. The chain links TRBV6-1 to TRBJ1-1; TRBD1 is a possible D gene (6 bases). Germline V gene data show CDR1 as MNHNS and CDR2 as SASEGT. V shed 6 bases and J shed 7 bases, with 12 bases lying between them. The CDR3 is 12 residues long. Here the CDR3 DNA reads TGTGCCAGCAGCATTGGACAGAATGAAGCTTTCTTT. Encoded protein: CASSIGQNEAFF.

In its sample, this clonotype was seen a few times. This chain links TRBV5-6 with TRBJ1-1, with a weak D call TRBD1 (5 bases). This CDR3 is 16 amino acids long. Germline V gene sequence: CDR1 SGHDT, CDR2 YYEEEE. V was cut by 7 bases and J by 0 bases, with 19 bases left in between. CDR3 sequence (DNA): TGTGCCAGCCGTTCGCTGGGGCCCAACATGAACACTGAAGCTTTCTTT. Protein: CASRSLGPNMNTEAFF.